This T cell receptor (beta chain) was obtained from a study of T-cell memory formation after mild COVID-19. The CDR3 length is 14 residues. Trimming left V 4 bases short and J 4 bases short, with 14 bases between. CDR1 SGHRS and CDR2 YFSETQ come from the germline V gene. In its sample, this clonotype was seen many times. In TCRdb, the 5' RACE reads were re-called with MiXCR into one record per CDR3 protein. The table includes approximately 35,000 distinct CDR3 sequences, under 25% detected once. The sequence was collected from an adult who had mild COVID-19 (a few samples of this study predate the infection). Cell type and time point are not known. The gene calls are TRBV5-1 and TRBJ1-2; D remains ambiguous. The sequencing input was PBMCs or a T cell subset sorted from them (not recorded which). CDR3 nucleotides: TGCGCCAGCAGCACGGACGGACTGACCTATGGCTACACCTTC. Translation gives CASSTDGLTYGYTF.